Shown below are 27 T cell receptor beta chains from a single sample sequenced in a study of blood T cell repertoires in COVID-19. The repertoire was sequenced with immunoSEQ multiplex PCR; TCRdb's copy has only in-frame clones and lacks some. The repertoire holds approximately 210,000 clones, with roughly 85% as singletons. The sequenced sample was peripheral blood. Receptors originate from a woman in her 70s with active or convalescent COVID-19.

The V call is TRBV9, the J call TRBJ2-3; a weak D match, TRBD2 (6 bases). Between the trimmed V and J ends, which lost 4 bases and 4 bases, there was a span of 16 bases. CDR1 is SGDLS, CDR2 YYNGEE, per germline. The CDR3 is made up of 15 amino acids. The DNA of the CDR3 is TGTGCCAGCAGCCCTCCGGGCGGGGACCCAGATACGCAGTATTTT. Translated, it gives CASSPPGGDPDTQYF.

The chain combines TRBV7-2 with TRBJ1-1, with 9 bases matching TRBD1. The V gene end was trimmed by 0 bases and the J gene end by 1 base; junction bases not matched to a gene: 3. Germline loops: CDR1 SGHTA, CDR2 FQGNSA. The CDR3 covers 16 residues. The CDR3 nucleotides are TGTGCCAGCAGCTTAGCCCCGACAGGGGGGAACACTGAAGCTTTCTTT. Translation: CASSLAPTGGNTEAFF.

V usage is TRBV10-3 and J usage is TRBJ1-1; the match to TRBD1 covers 8 bases. This CDR3 contains 17 residues. The ends lost 0 bases at V and 3 bases at J; junction bases unmatched: 9. The germline V gene has CDR1 ENHRY and CDR2 SYGVKD. The CDR3 loop reads CAISESRGRGQYTEAFF. DNA of the CDR3: TGTGCCATCAGTGAGTCGAGGGGCAGGGGGCAGTACACTGAAGCTTTCTTT.

V is TRBV5-1 and J is TRBJ2-3; 12 bases line up with TRBD2. V lost 0 bases and J lost 4; bases outside the gene matches: 3. Germline CDR1 is SGHRS and CDR2 is YFSETQ. CDR3 size: 16 residues. This CDR3 reads CASSLALAGGPDTQYF. The CDR3 DNA is TGCGCCAGCAGCTTGGCCCTAGCGGGGGGGCCAGATACGCAGTATTTT.

The chain recombines TRBV5-1 with TRBJ1-4; TRBD1 matches at 8 bases. This CDR3 comprises 15 residues. V dropped 1 base and J dropped 6; count of bases not matched to a gene: 5. CDR1 SGHRS and CDR2 YFSETQ come from the germline V gene. CDR3 DNA sequence: TGCGCCAGCAGCTTGAATGGACAGGGAGATGAAAAACTGTTTTTT. This encodes CASSLNGQGDEKLFF.

This chain connects TRBV18 to TRBJ2-7; TRBD1 agrees at 8 bases. The CDR3 totals 13 residues. Trimming removed 6 bases from V and 5 bases from J; junction bases left unmatched: 6. Per germline, CDR1 KGHSH and CDR2 LQKENI. The CDR3 DNA follows: TGTGCCAGCTCCCCGGACAGGGAGCACGAGCAGTACTTC. It encodes CASSPDREHEQYF.

This clone was found once. The J gene is TRBJ1-4, the V gene TRBV6-1, with TRBD1 as a possible D gene (6 bases). Germline CDR1 reads MNHNS; CDR2 reads SASEGT. There are 17 residues in the CDR3. Trimming stripped 2 bases from V and 2 bases from J, with 15 bases between. The chain's CDR3 is CASSEFPTGKTNEKLFF. CDR3 in DNA: TGTGCCAGCAGTGAATTCCCCACAGGGAAGACTAATGAAAAACTGTTTTTT.

This clone has ten or more counts. The gene calls are TRBV30 and TRBJ2-2; 9 nucleotides match TRBD1. V lost 2 bases, J lost 2 bases, and 9 bases stayed unmatched. CDR1 GTSNPN and CDR2 SVGIG come from the germline V gene (reference sequence). The CDR3 runs to 17 residues. The CDR3 region is CAWSLKGQGPNTGELFF. In DNA form, the CDR3 reads TGTGCCTGGAGTTTAAAGGGACAGGGTCCCAACACCGGGGAGCTGTTTTTT.

This chain uses TRBV10-3 with TRBJ1-4, with D possibly matching TRBD1 (5 bases). Germline CDR1 and CDR2: ENHRY and SYGVKD. The CDR3 totals 11 residues. V was cut by 8 bases and J by 5 bases, with 6 bases left in between. The CDR3 DNA reads as TGTGCCATCGGGGGGAATGAAAAACTGTTTTTT. Encoded protein: CAIGGNEKLFF.

The rearrangement links TRBV7-9 to TRBJ2-5; 8 positions agree with TRBD1. J was trimmed by 4 bases and V by 4 bases; bases with no gene match: 17. CDR3 size: 18 residues. Germline CDR1 and CDR2: SEHNR and FQNEAQ (reference sequence). The CDR3 DNA is TGTGCCAGCAGCTCCTCACCGGGACAGGCAAGACTGGGAGAGACCCAGTACTTC. Translating it yields CASSSSPGQARLGETQYF.

The gene calls are TRBV30 and TRBJ2-5; possible D gene TRBD2, 7 bases. The CDR3 loop spans 15 amino acids. The germline CDR1 and CDR2 sequences are GTSNPN and SVGIG (reference sequence). Deletions cut 3 bases from V and 1 base from J, with 15 bases between. The CDR3 loop reads CAWRSRGAPQETQYF. As DNA, the CDR3 is TGTGCCTGGAGAAGTCGGGGGGCCCCCCAAGAGACCCAGTACTTC.

The genes are TRBV14 and TRBJ2-1, with TRBD2 matching over 7 bases. The CDR3 totals 16 residues. With 4 bases clipped from V and 7 bases from J, the junction kept 13 bases outside the gene matches. Germline V gives CDR1 SGHDN, CDR2 FVKESK. Here the CDR3 reads CASSPPWGRAQNEQFF. The CDR3, as DNA: TGTGCCAGCAGCCCCCCCTGGGGGAGGGCCCAAAATGAGCAGTTCTTC.

The rearrangement uses TRBV29-1 and TRBJ2-7, with D maybe TRBD1 (6 bases). The CDR3 covers 14 residues. V shed 6 bases and J shed 0 bases, with 15 bases lying between them. Germline assignment: CDR1 SQVTM and CDR2 ANQGSEA. As DNA, the CDR3 is TGCAGCGTCAGAACAGGGCCGAGCTCCTACGAGCAGTACTTC. This sequence encodes CSVRTGPSSYEQYF.

The chain is built from TRBV18 and TRBJ1-6; D is unresolved. Germline V gives CDR1 KGHSH, CDR2 LQKENI. CDR3 length: 15 amino acids. The ends were cut back, 2 bases at V and 3 bases at J, with 8 bases in the middle. Here the CDR3 reads CASSPEASYNSPLHF. The DNA of the CDR3 is TGTGCCAGCTCACCAGAGGCCAGCTATAATTCACCCCTCCACTTT.

This chain links TRBV5-1 with TRBJ1-2; 11 nucleotides agree with TRBD1. Trimming at V came to 4 bases and at J to 3 bases, leaving 2 bases not matched to a gene. The germline gives CDR1 SGHRS, CDR2 YFSETQ. CDR3 length equals 14 residues. The CDR3 loop reads CASSRDRGDYGYTF. The CDR3 bases are TGCGCCAGCAGCCGGGACAGGGGGGACTATGGCTACACCTTC.

This clone has only one observation. V and J are TRBV5-4 and TRBJ1-6; TRBD1 matches 9 bases. Looked up from germline, CDR1 is SGHNT and CDR2 is YYREEE (reference sequence). The V and J ends lost 0 bases and 7 bases, in that order; junction bases with no gene match: 5. This CDR3 is built from 16 residues. CDR3 nucleotides: TGTGCCAGCAGCTTGGCCGGGGGACAGGGAAATTCACCCCTCCACTTT. Its translation: CASSLAGGQGNSPLHF.

The CDR3 loop is CASSLSGTGGEKLFF. CDR3 sequence (DNA): TGTGCCAGCAGCTTAAGCGGGACAGGGGGTGAAAAACTGTTTTTT. The chain joins TRBV7-9 to TRBJ1-4; TRBD1 agrees at 11 bases. The J segment lost 7 bases and the V segment lost 2 bases, leaving 3 bases of the junction unmatched. The CDR3 has 15 residues. Germline CDR1 reads SEHNR; CDR2 reads FQNEAQ (reference sequence).

This clone was counted a single time. The V and J genes are TRBV14 and TRBJ2-7; no clear D. V lost 4 bases and J 2 bases, leaving 9 bases between the germline ends. The germline V gene has CDR1 SGHDN and CDR2 FVKESK. This CDR3 comprises 13 residues. The CDR3 DNA reads TGTGCCAGCAGCCCACTATCAACCTACGAGCAGTACTTC. It codes for CASSPLSTYEQYF.

The chain links TRBV5-1 to TRBJ1-1; D perhaps matches TRBD1 (6 bases). Trimming took 4 bases from V and 3 from J, leaving 13 bases between them. The CDR3 has 14 amino acids. Germline V gene data show CDR1 as SGHRS and CDR2 as YFSETQ. The CDR3 loop reads CASSHDRSYTEAFF. In DNA form, the CDR3 reads TGCGCCAGCAGCCACGACAGGAGCTACACTGAAGCTTTCTTT.

The V and J genes are TRBV7-3 and TRBJ2-5; D is unresolved. Germline-derived CDR1 and CDR2 are SGHTA and FQGTGA. The V end was cut by 5 bases, the J end by 1 base, with 5 bases between. The CDR3 extends over 12 amino acids. The CDR3 sequence is CASSPRQETQYF. In DNA, the CDR3 is TGTGCCAGCAGCCCGCGCCAAGAGACCCAGTACTTC.

The V gene is TRBV7-2, the J gene TRBJ1-1; no firm D call. V was pared by 3 bases and J by 4 bases, with 9 bases between. The CDR3 is 13 residues long. Germline loops: CDR1 SGHTA, CDR2 FQGNSA. CDR3 loop: CASSFAEGTEAFF. The CDR3 nucleotides are TGTGCCAGCAGCTTCGCAGAGGGCACTGAAGCTTTCTTT.

The chain couples TRBV10-1 to TRBJ2-3; TRBD2 agrees at 8 bases. Unmatched junction bases numbered 14, after V lost 9 bases and J lost 0 bases. Germline-derived CDR1 and CDR2 are WNHNN and SYGVQD (reference sequence). CDR3 length: 17 amino acids. The CDR3 DNA reads as TGCGCCAGTCAACAGGGATCTTCTAGCGGGAGCACAGATACGCAGTATTTT. This translates into CASQQGSSSGSTDTQYF.

The chain employs TRBV5-5 and TRBJ1-2; 7 bases match TRBD1. The CDR3 consists of 14 residues. In germline, CDR1 is SGHKS, CDR2 YYEKEE (reference sequence). V trimming: 1 base; J trimming: 6 bases; junction bases outside the gene matches: 6. CDR3 DNA: TGTGCCAGCAGCTTGCCCGGACAGGTAGATGGCTACACCTTC. This sequence encodes CASSLPGQVDGYTF.

The chain recombines TRBV10-3 with TRBJ2-3; 11 bases are a match to TRBD2. J was trimmed by 5 bases and V by 0 bases; bases with no gene match: 4. This CDR3 comprises 16 residues. Germline V gene data show CDR1 as ENHRY and CDR2 as SYGVKD. The CDR3 region is CAISESTSGRGDTQYF. CDR3 bases: TGTGCCATCAGTGAGTCTACTAGCGGGAGAGGAGATACGCAGTATTTT.

To note about this clone: The sample carries other DNA sequences with the same CDR3. The chain links TRBV3-1 (or the pseudogene TRBV3-2) to TRBJ2-1; 9 positions match TRBD1. CDR1 LGHDT and CDR2 YNNKEL come from the germline V gene (reference sequence). V trimming: 4 bases; J trimming: 7 bases; junction bases outside the gene matches: 5. The CDR3 length is 14 residues. The CDR3 reads CASSPWTGENEQFF. The CDR3 coding sequence is TGTGCCAGCAGCCCTTGGACAGGGGAGAATGAGCAGTTCTTC.

This clone appeared a single time. V and J are TRBV19 and TRBJ1-2, with D uncertain. CDR3 length equals 12 residues. CDR1 and CDR2 (germline): LNHDA, SQIVND (reference sequence). V was pared by 5 bases and J by 7 bases, with 11 bases between. The CDR3 coding sequence is TGTGCCAGTAGTTCCCAAGGGAGTGGCTACACCTTC. Protein: CASSSQGSGYTF.

In this sample, this clone turned up once. The chain joins TRBV10-3 to TRBJ1-1; D is unclear. CDR3 length: 14 amino acids. Germline V gene data show CDR1 as ENHRY and CDR2 as SYGVKD. Deletions cut 0 bases from V and 5 bases from J, with 10 bases between. The DNA of the CDR3 is TGTGCCATCAGTGAGTCCGGTGGGCTGACTGAAGCTTTCTTT. It translates to CAISESGGLTEAFF.